This TCR beta chain was sequenced for a study of human T cells and chemical hapten exposure. Overall study results and limits: There were significantly more large CDR3 similarity clusters among expanded TCRs than among controls.

This clonotype was picked up many times. Its antigen is as yet unknown. TCRdb processed the RACE reads anew with MiXCR; each CDR3 protein has one entry. Of tens of thousands of distinct CDR3 sequences in the sample, more than 8% were seen once. Trimming left V 4 bases short and J 5 bases short, with 11 bases between. CDR3 size: 14 residues. CDR1 LGHDT and CDR2 YNNKEL come from the germline V gene (reference sequence). Time point indicated: patch test 1, 2 weeks after DPC sensitization. Sample treatment: therapeutic diphenylcyclopropenone sensitization with weekly scalp DPC. The chain combines TRBV3-1 with TRBJ1-4; D gene unclear. Sequencing used whole blood, obtained in connection with sensitization to the hapten diphenylcyclopropenone (DPC). The clonotype was recovered from a woman aged 40 to 49 with alopecia areata. Some clones in this sample may be carry-over from other donors' samples. The CDR3 DNA reads as TGTGCCAGCAGCCCGCCGGACCTGAATGAAAAACTGTTTTTT. The encoded protein is CASSPPDLNEKLFF. Full variable domain (outside the CDR3, taken from reference TRBV3-1 and TRBJ1-4): DTAVSQTPKYLVTQMGNDKSIKCEQNLGHDTMYWYKQDSKKFLKIMFSYNNKELIINETVPNRFSPKSPDKAHLNLHINSLELGDSAVYFCASSPPDLNEKLFFGSGTQLSVL.